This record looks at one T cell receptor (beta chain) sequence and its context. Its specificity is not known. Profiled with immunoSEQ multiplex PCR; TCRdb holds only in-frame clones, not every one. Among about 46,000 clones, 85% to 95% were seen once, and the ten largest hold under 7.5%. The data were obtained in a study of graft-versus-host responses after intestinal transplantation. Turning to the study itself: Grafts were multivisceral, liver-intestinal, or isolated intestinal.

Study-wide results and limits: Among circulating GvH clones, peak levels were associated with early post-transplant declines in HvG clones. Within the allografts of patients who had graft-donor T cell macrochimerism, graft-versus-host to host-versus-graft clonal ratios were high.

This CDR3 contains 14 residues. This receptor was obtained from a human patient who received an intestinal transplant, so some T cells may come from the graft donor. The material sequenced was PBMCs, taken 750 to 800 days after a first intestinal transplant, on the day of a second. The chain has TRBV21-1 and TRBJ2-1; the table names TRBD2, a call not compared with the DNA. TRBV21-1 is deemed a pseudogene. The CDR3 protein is CASFRSSGRAEQFF. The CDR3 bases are TGTGCCAGCTTTAGGTCTAGCGGGAGGGCTGAGCAGTTCTTC.